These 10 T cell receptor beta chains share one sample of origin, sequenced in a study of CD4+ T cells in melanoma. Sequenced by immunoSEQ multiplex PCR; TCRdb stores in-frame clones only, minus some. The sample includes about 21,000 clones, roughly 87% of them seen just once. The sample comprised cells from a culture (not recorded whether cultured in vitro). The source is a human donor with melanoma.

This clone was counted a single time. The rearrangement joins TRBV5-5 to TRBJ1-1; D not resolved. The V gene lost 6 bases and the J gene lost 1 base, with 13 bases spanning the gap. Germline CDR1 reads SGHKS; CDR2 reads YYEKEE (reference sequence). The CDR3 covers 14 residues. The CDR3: CASTKTVGNTEAFF. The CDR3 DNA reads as TGTGCCAGCACTAAGACGGTGGGGAACACTGAAGCTTTCTTT.

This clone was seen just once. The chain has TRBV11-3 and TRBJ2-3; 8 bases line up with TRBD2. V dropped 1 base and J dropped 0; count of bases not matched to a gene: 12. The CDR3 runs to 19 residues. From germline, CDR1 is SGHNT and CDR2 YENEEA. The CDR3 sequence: CASSLGPSGTRKSTDTQYF. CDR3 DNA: TGTGCCAGCAGCTTAGGGCCCTCCGGGACTAGGAAGAGCACAGATACGCAGTATTTT.

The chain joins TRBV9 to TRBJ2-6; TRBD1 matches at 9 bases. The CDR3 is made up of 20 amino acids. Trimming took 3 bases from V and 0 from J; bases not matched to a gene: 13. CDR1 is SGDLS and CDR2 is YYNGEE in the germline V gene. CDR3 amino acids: CASSADRGGALSSGANVLTF. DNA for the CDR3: TGTGCCAGCAGCGCGGACAGGGGAGGTGCTTTAAGCTCTGGGGCCAACGTCCTGACTTTC.

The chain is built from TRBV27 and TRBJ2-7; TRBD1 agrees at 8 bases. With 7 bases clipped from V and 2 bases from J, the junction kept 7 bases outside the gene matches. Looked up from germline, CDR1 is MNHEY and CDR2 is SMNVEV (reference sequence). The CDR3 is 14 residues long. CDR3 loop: CASNTGTGAYEQYF. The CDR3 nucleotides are TGTGCCAGCAACACCGGGACAGGAGCCTACGAGCAGTACTTC.

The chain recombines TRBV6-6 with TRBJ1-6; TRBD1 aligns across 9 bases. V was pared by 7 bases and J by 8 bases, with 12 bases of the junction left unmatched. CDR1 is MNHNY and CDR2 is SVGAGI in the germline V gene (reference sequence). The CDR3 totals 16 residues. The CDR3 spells CASTRGLRTGDSPLHF. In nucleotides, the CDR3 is TGTGCCAGCACTCGTGGGCTGCGGACAGGGGATTCACCCCTCCACTTT.

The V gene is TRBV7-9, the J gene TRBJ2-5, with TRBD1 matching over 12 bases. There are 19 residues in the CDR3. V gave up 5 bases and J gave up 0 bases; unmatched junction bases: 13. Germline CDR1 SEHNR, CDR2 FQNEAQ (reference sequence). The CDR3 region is CASSAGTGGPMGYQETQYF. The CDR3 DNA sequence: TGTGCCAGCAGCGCCGGGACAGGGGGCCCGATGGGGTACCAAGAGACCCAGTACTTC.

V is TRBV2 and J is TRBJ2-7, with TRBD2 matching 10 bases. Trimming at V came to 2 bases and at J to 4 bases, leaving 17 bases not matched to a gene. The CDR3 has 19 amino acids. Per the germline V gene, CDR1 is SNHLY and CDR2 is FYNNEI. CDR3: CASSEPASPTSGSFYEQYF. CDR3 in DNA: TGTGCCAGCAGTGAACCAGCCTCCCCGACTAGCGGGTCATTTTACGAGCAGTACTTC.

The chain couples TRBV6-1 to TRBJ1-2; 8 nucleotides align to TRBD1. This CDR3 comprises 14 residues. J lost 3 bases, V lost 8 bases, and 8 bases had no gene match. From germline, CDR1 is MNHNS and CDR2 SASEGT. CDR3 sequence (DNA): TGTGCCAGCCTTCGGACAGGGAGACACTATGGCTACACCTTC. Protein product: CASLRTGRHYGYTF.

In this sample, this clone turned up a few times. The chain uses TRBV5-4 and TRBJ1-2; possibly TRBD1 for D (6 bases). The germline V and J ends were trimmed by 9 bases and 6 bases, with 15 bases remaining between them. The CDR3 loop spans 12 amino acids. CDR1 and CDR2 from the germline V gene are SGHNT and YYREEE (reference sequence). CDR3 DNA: TGTGCCACCCAGGACAGAAGTCATGGCTACACCTTC. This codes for CATQDRSHGYTF.

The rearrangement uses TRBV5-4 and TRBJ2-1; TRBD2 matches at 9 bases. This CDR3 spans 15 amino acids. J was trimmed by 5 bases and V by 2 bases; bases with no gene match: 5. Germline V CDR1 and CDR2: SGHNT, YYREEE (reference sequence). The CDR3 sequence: CASSLGAGGNNEQFF. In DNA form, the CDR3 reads TGTGCCAGCAGCTTAGGAGCGGGGGGTAACAATGAGCAGTTCTTC.